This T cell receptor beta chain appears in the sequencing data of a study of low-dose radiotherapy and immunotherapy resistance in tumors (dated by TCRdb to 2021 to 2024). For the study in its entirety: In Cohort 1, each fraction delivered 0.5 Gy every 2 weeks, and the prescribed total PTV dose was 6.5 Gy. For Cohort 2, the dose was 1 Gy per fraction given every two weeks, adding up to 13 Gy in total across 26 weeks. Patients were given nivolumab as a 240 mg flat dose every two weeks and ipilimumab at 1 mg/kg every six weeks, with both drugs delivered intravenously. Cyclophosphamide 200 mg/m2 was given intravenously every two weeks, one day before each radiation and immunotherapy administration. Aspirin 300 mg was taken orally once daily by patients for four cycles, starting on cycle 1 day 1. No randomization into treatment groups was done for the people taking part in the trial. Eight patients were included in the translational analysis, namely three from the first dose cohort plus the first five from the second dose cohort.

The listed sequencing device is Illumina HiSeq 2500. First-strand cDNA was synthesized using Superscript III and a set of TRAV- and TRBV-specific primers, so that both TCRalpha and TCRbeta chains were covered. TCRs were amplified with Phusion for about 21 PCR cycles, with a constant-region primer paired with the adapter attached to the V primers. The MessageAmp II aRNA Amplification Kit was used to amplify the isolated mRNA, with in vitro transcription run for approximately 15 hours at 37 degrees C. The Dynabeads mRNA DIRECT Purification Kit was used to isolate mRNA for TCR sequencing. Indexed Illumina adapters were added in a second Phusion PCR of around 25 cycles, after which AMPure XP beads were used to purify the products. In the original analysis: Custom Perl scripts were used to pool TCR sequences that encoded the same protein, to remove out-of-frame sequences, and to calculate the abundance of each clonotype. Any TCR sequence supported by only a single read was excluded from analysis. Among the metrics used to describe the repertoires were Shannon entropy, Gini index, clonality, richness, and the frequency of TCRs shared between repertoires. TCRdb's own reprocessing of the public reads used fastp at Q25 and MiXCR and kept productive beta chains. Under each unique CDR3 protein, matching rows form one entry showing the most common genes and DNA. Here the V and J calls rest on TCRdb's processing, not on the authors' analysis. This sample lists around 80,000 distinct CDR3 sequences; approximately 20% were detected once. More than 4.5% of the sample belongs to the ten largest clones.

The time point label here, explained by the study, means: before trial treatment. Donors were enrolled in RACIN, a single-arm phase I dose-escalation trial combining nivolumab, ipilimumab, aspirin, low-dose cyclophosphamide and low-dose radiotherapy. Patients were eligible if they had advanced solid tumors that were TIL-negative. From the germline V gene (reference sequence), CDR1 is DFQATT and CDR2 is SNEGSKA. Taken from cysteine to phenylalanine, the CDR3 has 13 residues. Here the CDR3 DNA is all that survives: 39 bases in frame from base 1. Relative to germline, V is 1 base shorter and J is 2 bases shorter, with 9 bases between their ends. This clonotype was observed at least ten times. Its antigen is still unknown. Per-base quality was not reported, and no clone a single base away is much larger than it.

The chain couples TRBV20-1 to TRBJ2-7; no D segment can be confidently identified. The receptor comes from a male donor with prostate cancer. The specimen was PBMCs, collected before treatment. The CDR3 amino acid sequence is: CSARVVSAYEQYF. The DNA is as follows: TGCAGTGCTAGAGTCGTCTCTGCCTACGAGCAGTACTTC.